The 13 T cell receptor beta chains listed next were all sequenced from one sample in a study of cytomegalovirus exposure and HLA in healthy donors. PCR amplification relied on 60 Vbeta primers (plus 13 Jbeta primers). TCRdb's copy holds only in-frame clones and misses some; the assay was immunoSEQ multiplex PCR. Here the sample spans around 150,000 clones, around 72% being singletons. The sample comprised PBMCs. The receptors were gathered from a man aged 18 to 35 in good health and CMV-seronegative.

The gene calls are TRBV27 and TRBJ1-1; TRBD1 matches 7 bases. Germline V gene lookup returns CDR1 MNHEY and CDR2 SMNVEV (reference sequence). Germline trimming cut 5 bases from V and 5 bases from J; bases unmatched to any gene: 5. The length of the CDR3 is 13 residues. Written as DNA, the CDR3 is TGTGCCAGCAGTCGCTACAGGGGAACTGAAGCTTTCTTT. Encoded protein: CASSRYRGTEAFF.

The V gene is TRBV6-1, the J gene TRBJ2-7; TRBD1 agrees at 10 bases. Trimming at V came to 4 bases and at J to 5 bases, leaving 5 bases not matched to a gene. Germline V gives CDR1 MNHNS, CDR2 SASEGT. The CDR3 is 14 residues long. In nucleotides, the CDR3 is TGTGCCAGCAGTGGACAGGGGGCCCTAGACGAGCAGTACTTC. This gives the protein CASSGQGALDEQYF.

V gene TRBV9 combines with J gene TRBJ2-3; no reliable D call. The length of the CDR3 is 13 residues. V was pared by 6 bases and J by 2 bases, with 10 bases between. CDR1 SGDLS and CDR2 YYNGEE come from the germline V gene. As DNA, the CDR3 is TGTGCCAGCACTAACGATATCACAGATACGCAGTATTTT. Amino acids: CASTNDITDTQYF.

The chain links TRBV28 to TRBJ2-1; TRBD1 agrees at 7 bases. This CDR3 has 14 residues. The germline CDR1 and CDR2 sequences are MDHEN and SYDVKM. The J segment lost 8 bases and the V segment lost 3 bases, leaving 7 bases of the junction unmatched. DNA for the CDR3: TGTGCCAGCAGTTTGTCGGGGACAGCGGATGAGCAGTTCTTC. Protein product: CASSLSGTADEQFF. The whole variable domain, remainder taken from reference TRBV28 and TRBJ2-1, is DVKVTQSSRYLVKRTGEKVFLECVQDMDHENMFWYRQDPGLGLRLIYFSYDVKMKEKGDIPEGYSVSREKKERFSLILESASTNQTSMYLCASSLSGTADEQFFGPGTRLTVL.

The rearrangement uses TRBV30 and TRBJ2-5, with D possibly being TRBD1 (6 bases). This CDR3 has 13 residues. Germline V gene lookup returns CDR1 GTSNPN and CDR2 SVGIG (reference sequence). V gave up 2 bases and J gave up 0 bases, with 7 bases separating them. This CDR3 reads CAWSWGHQETQYF. DNA of the CDR3: TGTGCCTGGAGTTGGGGGCACCAAGAGACCCAGTACTTC.

The V call is TRBV6-6, the J call TRBJ2-7; 10 bases fit TRBD1. Germline V lookup: CDR1 MNHNY, CDR2 SVGAGI (reference sequence). CDR3 length equals 16 residues. J was trimmed by 3 bases and V by 0 bases; bases with no gene match: 5. CDR3 amino acids: CASSYSTGGLGYEQYF. In DNA, the CDR3 is TGTGCCAGCAGTTACTCGACAGGGGGCCTTGGCTACGAGCAGTACTTC.

CDR3 nucleotides: TGTGCCAGCTCACCTCGAGGGACTAGCGGGAGAACAGATACGCAGTATTTT. Amino acid sequence: CASSPRGTSGRTDTQYF. The chain carries TRBV18 and TRBJ2-3; 14 positions agree with TRBD2. In germline, CDR1 is KGHSH, CDR2 LQKENI. The CDR3 runs to 17 residues. J gave up 3 bases and V 3 bases, and 5 bases lay outside the gene matches.

The chain recombines TRBV7-9 with TRBJ2-2; D perhaps matches TRBD1 (5 bases). The V gene lost 3 bases and the J gene lost 2 bases, with 13 bases spanning the gap. The germline V gene has CDR1 SEHNR and CDR2 FQNEAQ (reference sequence). There are 16 residues in the CDR3. CDR3 bases: TGTGCCAGCAGCTTGTCTGGGGCAGTCAACACCGGGGAGCTGTTTTTT. It codes for CASSLSGAVNTGELFF.

The chain carries TRBV4-1 and TRBJ1-2, with D possibly matching TRBD1 (5 bases). V was shortened by 0 bases and J by 5 bases, with 16 bases between the two germline ends. CDR3 length: 16 amino acids. Germline values: CDR1 MGHRA, CDR2 YSYEKL. The CDR3 DNA follows: TGCGCCAGCAGCCAAGAAGGTAGAGGGCGGGGGTATGGCTACACCTTC. Translated, it gives CASSQEGRGRGYGYTF.

This clone occurred a few times. The chain is built from TRBV5-6 and TRBJ2-5, with TRBD2 as a possible D gene (6 bases). The CDR3 runs to 13 residues. CDR1 and CDR2 (germline): SGHDT, YYEEEE. V lost 3 bases, J lost 13 bases, and 19 bases lay in between. The CDR3 DNA is TGTGCCAGCAGCTCGGGAGATCCGACTGCCCGGTACTTC. It translates to CASSSGDPTARYF.

V is TRBV6-1 and J is TRBJ1-1; D remains ambiguous. The CDR3 totals 13 residues. Trimming removed 0 bases at V and 7 bases at J, with 9 bases between. Germline V gene lookup returns CDR1 MNHNS and CDR2 SASEGT. CDR3 region: CASSEARASEAFF. The CDR3 coding sequence is TGTGCCAGCAGTGAAGCGAGGGCCAGTGAAGCTTTCTTT.

This clone was counted a single time. V gene TRBV5-6 combines with J gene TRBJ2-5, with D perhaps matching TRBD2 (5 bases). The CDR3 runs 14 residues. The ends were cut back, 0 bases at V and 2 bases at J, with 8 bases in the middle. Germline V gene data show CDR1 as SGHDT and CDR2 as YYEEEE. CDR3 in DNA: TGTGCCAGCAGCTTGGGGACTTTTCAAGAGACCCAGTACTTC. Encoded protein: CASSLGTFQETQYF. The variable domain in full, completed from reference TRBV5-6 and TRBJ2-5, reads DAGVTQSPTHLIKTRGQQVTLRCSPKSGHDTVSWYQQALGQGPQFIFQYYEEEERQRGNFPDRFSGHQFPNYSSELNVNALLLGDSALYLCASSLGTFQETQYFGPGTRLLVL.

The chain uses TRBV2 and TRBJ1-5; TRBD1 aligns across 7 bases. V trimming: 8 bases; J trimming: 5 bases; junction bases outside the gene matches: 6. The CDR3 covers 13 residues. Germline values: CDR1 SNHLY, CDR2 FYNNEI. DNA of the CDR3: TGTGCCAGCTTGAGACAGGGAGATCAGCCCCAGCATTTT. Translation: CASLRQGDQPQHF.